The clone carrying this T cell receptor (beta chain) was counted many times. The data derive from a study of T cells in Graves' hyperthyroidism and ophthalmopathy. There were TCR beta CDR3 regions amplified from RNA transcripts. Using the HTBI primer set, a first-round RT-PCR was run on the TCR CDR3. Via MiXCR, TCRdb re-called the multiplex PCR reads, giving one row per CDR3 protein. The sample shows over 300,000 distinct CDR3 sequences, over 11% of them seen only once. Losses at the gene ends were 6 bases for V and 4 bases for J; bases not matched to a gene: 10. CDR1 SNHLY and CDR2 FYNNEI come from the germline V gene. This CDR3 comprises 18 residues.

Sequenced material: blood. This clonotype was obtained from a woman aged 55-69 years with Graves' hyperthyroidism. This rearrangement joins TRBV2 to TRBJ2-2, with 14 bases matching TRBD2. The CDR3 here is CASRPPGTSGRGTGELFF. In DNA form, the CDR3 reads TGTGCCAGCAGACCACCCGGGACTAGCGGGAGAGGCACCGGGGAGCTGTTTTTT.